This T cell receptor (beta chain) was sequenced in a study of CXCR3-negative and CXCR3-positive naive CD8 T cells. Whole-study findings and limits: Naive cells used TRBV-TRBJ genes in much the same way whether CXCR3-negative or CXCR3-positive; memory cells did not. Both naive subsets showed comparably high diversity, and memory CD8+ cells showed much lower diversity. CXCR3-positive naive cells carried more hydrophobic TRB CDR3s than CXCR3-negative ones.

TRB cDNA was prepared as libraries by UMI-labeled 5' RACE. TCRdb processed the 5' RACE reads again and assigns one entry to each CDR3 protein, with no DNA. This repertoire includes 55,000 to 65,000 distinct CDR3 sequences. The CDR3 spans 14 residues. Germline CDR1 reads SGHVS; CDR2 reads FQNEAQ. As regards this clonotype: Its antigen remains unknown.

Triplicate sorts, around 300,000 cells apiece, were made for each CD8+ T cell subset. The chain employs TRBV7-8 and TRBJ2-3; TCRdb reports TRBD2, a call that lacks DNA to check it against. The sequenced sample consisted of naive CXCR3+ CD8+ T cells from blood. Subset denoted: CD45RO-CCR7+CD27+CD95- naive CD8+ T cells expressing CXCR3 (TNR3+). This receptor was taken from a human donor in good health. Some clones in this sample may be carry-over from other donors' samples. The CDR3 is CASVGGLSTDTQYF.